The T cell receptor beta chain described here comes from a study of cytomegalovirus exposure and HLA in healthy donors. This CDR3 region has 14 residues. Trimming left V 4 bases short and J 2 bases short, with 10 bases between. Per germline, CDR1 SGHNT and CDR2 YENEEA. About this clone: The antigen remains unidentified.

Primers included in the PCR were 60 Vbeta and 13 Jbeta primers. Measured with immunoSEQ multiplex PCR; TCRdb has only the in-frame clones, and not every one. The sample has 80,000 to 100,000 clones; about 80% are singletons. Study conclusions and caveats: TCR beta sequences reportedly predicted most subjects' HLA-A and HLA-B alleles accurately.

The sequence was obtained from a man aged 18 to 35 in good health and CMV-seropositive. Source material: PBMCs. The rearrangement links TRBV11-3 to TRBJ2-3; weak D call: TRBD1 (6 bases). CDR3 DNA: TGTGCCAGCAGCTCAGACAGGATCACAGATACGCAGTATTTT. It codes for CASSSDRITDTQYF.